These 5 T cell receptor beta chains share one sample of origin, sequenced in a study of OX40 agonist ivuxolimab in advanced cancers. The protocol used for the library was the immunoSEQ multiplex PCR assay. TCRdb re-hosts the immuneACCESS table, in-frame sequences only. Its copies lack some clones; in the studies checked, an unresolved V gene accounts for under half of them, and the cause for the rest is not known. The sample table holds some 76,000 clones, of which around nine tenths were seen once. Clones ranked in the top ten supply around 0.79% of the sample. The input for sequencing was CD4+ or CD8+ T cells sorted from blood, taken in a trial of the OX40 agonist ivuxolimab. These receptor sequences come from an adult with an advanced solid tumor such as melanoma, head and neck, liver or kidney cancer.

The chain has TRBV27 and TRBJ2-3; 8 bases match TRBD2. The germline gives CDR1 MNHEY, CDR2 SMNVEV (reference sequence). The V and J ends lost 9 bases and 6 bases, in that order; junction bases with no gene match: 8. The CDR3 sequence is 13 residues long. CDR3 nucleotide sequence: TGTGCCAGAATCCGGGAGGGAGCGGATACGCAGTATTTT. This gives the protein CARIREGADTQYF.

The chain links TRBV11-2 to TRBJ1-3; a weak D match, TRBD1 (5 bases). V lost 1 base, J lost 0 bases, and 7 bases lay in between. The V gene's germline CDR1 is SGHAT and CDR2 FQNNGV. The CDR3 is 15 residues long. The CDR3 loop is CASSLGGGSGNTIYF. Written as DNA, the CDR3 is TGTGCCAGCAGCTTAGGCGGGGGCTCTGGAAACACCATATATTTT.

The J gene is TRBJ1-2, the V gene TRBV15; TRBD1 aligns across 10 bases. Germline CDR1 and CDR2: LNHNV and YYDKDF (reference sequence). This CDR3 is 16 amino acids long. The J segment lost 4 bases and the V segment lost 0 bases, leaving 5 bases of the junction unmatched. Here the CDR3 DNA reads TGTGCCACCAGCAGAGATCTGACAGGGGGCTTCTATGGCTACACCTTC. Its translation is CATSRDLTGGFYGYTF.

This clone has only a few counts. The chain employs TRBV2 and TRBJ1-6; D is uncertain. Looked up from germline, CDR1 is SNHLY and CDR2 is FYNNEI. The CDR3 has 11 amino acids. Trimming removed 8 bases from V and 7 bases from J, with 6 bases in between. DNA for the CDR3: TGTGCCAGCGGCCGGAATTCACCCCTCCACTTT. It specifies CASGRNSPLHF. The full variable domain, completed using reference TRBV2 and TRBJ1-6, is EPEVTQTPSHQVTQMGQEVILRCVPISNHLYFYWYRQILGQKVEFLVSFYNNEISEKSEIFDDQFSVERPDGSNFTLKIRSTKLEDSAMYFCASGRNSPLHFGNGTRLTVT.

The count of this clone is one. The rearrangement joins TRBV15 to TRBJ1-6; 8 bases map to TRBD1. Germline V gene data show CDR1 as LNHNV and CDR2 as YYDKDF (reference sequence). The trim removed 2 bases at V and 0 bases at J, leaving 9 bases unmatched. The CDR3 has 19 residues. CDR3 nucleotides: TGTGCCACCAGCAGAACATCCGGGACAGGAAGCTCCTATAATTCACCCCTCCACTTT. Its translation: CATSRTSGTGSSYNSPLHF.